These 21 T cell receptor beta chains were all obtained from the same sample, sequenced in a study of shared clonotypes between healthy human individuals. Clones were read by immunoSEQ multiplex PCR, and TCRdb kept only the in-frame ones, dropping some. Of more than 2 million clones in the sample, approximately 95% were seen once. The sequencing input was naive CD4+ T cells sorted from blood. The subset is: CD45RA+ positively selected. The receptors originated from a man in his late teens or twenties in good health.

The table lists this clone with a count of one. This chain links TRBV20-1 with TRBJ2-1, with D maybe TRBD2 (6 bases). Trimming left V 2 bases short and J 12 bases short, with 8 bases between. The CDR3 runs to 10 residues. The germline V gene has CDR1 DFQATT and CDR2 SNEGSKA (reference sequence). Written as DNA, the CDR3 is TGCAGTGCTAGACGGGGAGGGCAGTTCTTC. Protein sequence: CSARRGGQFF.

J is TRBJ1-1 and V is TRBV18, with D possibly being TRBD1 (6 bases). Trimming stripped 2 bases from V and 5 bases from J, with 12 bases between. This CDR3 is 14 amino acids long. Germline lookup yields CDR1 KGHSH and CDR2 LQKENI. CDR3 DNA sequence: TGTGCCAGCTCACCAGAGGGGGTGGCGACTGAAGCTTTCTTT. Amino acids: CASSPEGVATEAFF.

The J gene is TRBJ2-2, the V gene TRBV5-1; 11 bases match TRBD1. J was trimmed by 6 bases and V by 6 bases; bases with no gene match: 1. The CDR3 covers 13 residues. Germline CDR1 is SGHRS and CDR2 is YFSETQ. CDR3 nucleotide sequence: TGCGCCAGCACGGGACAGGGGGCCGGGGAGCTGTTTTTT. This encodes CASTGQGAGELFF.

J is TRBJ1-5 and V is TRBV18; D uncertain. Germline CDR1 reads KGHSH; CDR2 reads LQKENI. V lost 6 bases, J lost 7 bases, and 13 bases lay in between. There are 13 residues in the CDR3. The CDR3 loop is CASSSKHDQPQHF. In nucleotides, the CDR3 is TGTGCCAGCTCGTCAAAACACGACCAGCCCCAGCATTTT.

The genes are TRBV7-8 and TRBJ2-2, with D maybe TRBD2 (7 bases). The CDR3 covers 17 residues. CDR1 is SGHVS, CDR2 FQNEAQ, per germline. V shed 5 bases and J shed 1 base, with 17 bases lying between them. The DNA of the CDR3 is TGTGCCAGCAGCCCGATGGGGGCTAGCGGGAACACCGGGGAGCTGTTTTTT. Translation gives CASSPMGASGNTGELFF.

J is TRBJ1-1 and V is TRBV5-7; D is perhaps TRBD1 (5 bases). TRBV5-7 is flagged as an ORF with uncertain function. Deletions cut 0 bases from V and 4 bases from J, with 16 bases between. This CDR3 region has 16 residues. The CDR3 reads CASSLGYKWGLTEAFF. The CDR3 DNA reads as TGTGCCAGCAGCTTGGGATACAAATGGGGCCTCACTGAAGCTTTCTTT.

The rearrangement joins TRBV6-5 to TRBJ2-3, with D possibly TRBD2 on 6 matching bases. V lost 4 bases and J 2 bases, leaving 10 bases between the germline ends. CDR1 is MNHEY, CDR2 SVGAGI, per germline. The CDR3 is 14 amino acids. In nucleotides, the CDR3 is TGTGCCAGCAGTTTGGGGAGGTCCACAGATACGCAGTATTTT. Translation gives CASSLGRSTDTQYF.

The rearrangement joins TRBV18 to TRBJ2-7; 10 bases are a match to TRBD1. The CDR3 covers 16 residues. V gave up 0 bases and J gave up 5 bases; unmatched junction bases: 7. Germline V lookup: CDR1 KGHSH, CDR2 LQKENI. This CDR3 reads CASSPPGQGSSNEQYF. The CDR3 nucleotides read TGTGCCAGCTCACCACCGGGACAGGGGAGCTCGAACGAGCAGTACTTC.

The chain has TRBV28 and TRBJ2-5; D is tentatively TRBD1 or TRBD2 (6 bases each). The ends were cut back, 7 bases at V and 5 bases at J, with 20 bases in the middle. This CDR3 has 15 residues. Germline CDR1 is MDHEN and CDR2 is SYDVKM. The CDR3 loop reads CASTSIGQGRETQYF. CDR3 coding DNA: TGTGCCAGCACCTCAATCGGGCAGGGGAGGGAGACCCAGTACTTC.

About this clone itself: The junction shows a germline mismatch at one end, possibly a read error. The chain is built from TRBV7-7 and TRBJ1-4, with 11 positions matching TRBD1. The CDR3 extends over 15 amino acids. Germline lookup yields CDR1 SSHAT and CDR2 FNYEAQ (reference sequence). This CDR3 reads CASSLAGTGGEKLFF. DNA for the CDR3: TGTGCTAGCAGCTTAGCGGGGACAGGGGGTGAAAAACTGTTTTTT.

This clone was counted once. The genes are TRBV6-4 and TRBJ2-1, with 11 positions matching TRBD2. Trimming cost V 4 bases and J 4 bases; bases outside gene matches: 3. CDR3 length: 15 residues. CDR1 and CDR2 from the germline V gene are MRHNA and SNTAGT. This chain's CDR3 is CASSVLAGEYNEQFF. For the CDR3, the DNA is TGTGCCAGCAGTGTACTAGCGGGAGAGTACAATGAGCAGTTCTTC.

V is TRBV11-2 and J is TRBJ2-5, with 7 bases identical to TRBD2. This CDR3 has 19 residues. Germline lookup yields CDR1 SGHAT and CDR2 FQNNGV. J gave up 5 bases and V 5 bases, and 23 bases lay outside the gene matches. Written as DNA, the CDR3 is TGTGCCAGCAGCCCCGACGAGGAGACAGCGGGATTACTCCTGGAGACCCAGTACTTC. This sequence encodes CASSPDEETAGLLLETQYF.

This clone appeared once. The chain links TRBV14 to TRBJ2-1; TRBD2 might be the D (5 bases). Trimming removed 0 bases from V and 11 bases from J, with 17 bases in between. Germline CDR1 reads SGHDN; CDR2 reads FVKESK. This CDR3 region has 15 residues. This chain's CDR3 is CASSQDILIGGKQFF. The CDR3 DNA sequence: TGTGCCAGCAGCCAAGACATACTCATAGGAGGCAAGCAGTTCTTC.

This clone was seen once. The rearrangement joins TRBV1 to TRBJ2-5; TRBD2 is the table's D call, not checked against the DNA. TRBV1 is designated a pseudogene. This CDR3 spans 15 amino acids. The CDR3 spells CTSSQGTEDQETQYF. As DNA, the CDR3 is TGCACCAGCAGCCAAGGCACGGAGGACCAAGAGACCCAGTACTTC.

The chain is built from TRBV28 and TRBJ2-7; the match to TRBD1 covers 7 bases. Germline CDR1 MDHEN, CDR2 SYDVKM. V shed 4 bases, J shed 6 bases, and the junction held 9 bases outside the gene matches. The CDR3 has 14 amino acids. CDR3 DNA: TGTGCCAGCAGTTCGACAGGGATGAGGGGCGAGCAGTACTTC. It codes for CASSSTGMRGEQYF. Based on the CDR3 plus reference TRBV28 and TRBJ2-7, the full variable domain is DVKVTQSSRYLVKRTGEKVFLECVQDMDHENMFWYRQDPGLGLRLIYFSYDVKMKEKGDIPEGYSVSREKKERFSLILESASTNQTSMYLCASSSTGMRGEQYFGPGTRLTVT.

The rearrangement uses TRBV7-2 and TRBJ1-4; D unclear. CDR3 length: 13 amino acids. V lost 5 bases and J 8 bases, leaving 12 bases between the germline ends. Germline assignment: CDR1 SGHTA and CDR2 FQGNSA. CDR3 nucleotide sequence: TGTGCCAGCAGCGTGGGTACGGGGGAAAAACTGTTTTTT. Translation gives CASSVGTGEKLFF.

V is TRBV30 and J is TRBJ2-7, with D possibly TRBD2 on 6 matching bases. Germline CDR1 is GTSNPN and CDR2 is SVGIG (reference sequence). There are 11 residues in the CDR3. Trimming left V 4 bases short and J 7 bases short, with 11 bases between. Written as DNA, the CDR3 is TGTGCCTGGAAGGAGGGGTGGGAGCAGTACTTC. Encoded protein: CAWKEGWEQYF.

V and J are TRBV10-3 and TRBJ1-5; D gene unclear. The CDR3 has 13 residues. Germline V gene lookup returns CDR1 ENHRY and CDR2 SYGVKD. The ends were cut back, 4 bases at V and 0 bases at J, with 4 bases in the middle. Here the CDR3 reads CAISGDSNQPQHF. The CDR3 DNA sequence: TGTGCCATCAGTGGAGATAGCAATCAGCCCCAGCATTTT.

This rearrangement joins TRBV14 to TRBJ2-7; 8 nucleotides match TRBD1. CDR3 size: 15 residues. The V segment lost 3 bases and the J segment 6 bases; nucleotides outside the gene matches: 10. The germline V gene has CDR1 SGHDN and CDR2 FVKESK. The CDR3, as DNA: TGTGCCAGCAGCCATCCGGGACAGGTCCCTTCCGAGCAGTACTTC. This gives the protein CASSHPGQVPSEQYF.

This clone occurred once. The chain employs TRBV6-5 and TRBJ2-7, with unresolved D. Germline V gives CDR1 MNHEY, CDR2 SVGAGI. Trimming stripped 3 bases from V and 5 bases from J, with 5 bases between. This CDR3 has 11 residues. The CDR3 loop reads CASSYLDEQYF. For the CDR3, the DNA is TGTGCCAGCAGTTATCTGGACGAGCAGTACTTC.

The chain is built from TRBV4-1 and TRBJ2-5; 9 bases agree with TRBD1. Trimming took 3 bases from V and 5 from J; bases not matched to a gene: 7. The CDR3 is 15 amino acids. Germline CDR1 and CDR2: MGHRA and YSYEKL. CDR3 DNA: TGCGCCAGCAGCCACACAGGGGGCGCAGGGGAGACCCAGTACTTC. Its translation: CASSHTGGAGETQYF.